There are a few counts of the clone carrying this TCR beta chain. No antigen is known for it. These data belong to a study of neurological immune-mediated disorders. Study results and limitations: Among 34 multiple sclerosis patients, phylogenetic grouping put the repertoires of 18 into a single related-CDR3 cluster, a possible signature.

Germline V gene sequence: CDR1 DFQATT, CDR2 SNEGSKA (reference sequence). This CDR3 contains 18 residues. The V segment lost 6 bases and the J segment 0 bases; nucleotides outside the gene matches: 17. Synthesis of cDNA was carried out by template-switch 5'RACE. The reaction used 10-nucleotide random UMIs. From the 5' RACE reads, TCRdb called clonotypes with MiXCR, one entry per CDR3 protein. The sample lists 65,000 to 70,000 distinct CDR3 sequences; approximately 3.7% were seen once. The chain carries TRBV20-1 and TRBJ1-5; TRBD1 matches 7 bases. This clonotype was obtained from a man aged 50-59 years with multiple sclerosis. Sequenced sample: PBMCs. CDR3 amino acids: CSARLRDRDPYSNQPQHF. CDR3 nucleotide sequence: TGCAGTGCCCGGCTCCGGGACAGAGACCCATATAGCAATCAGCCCCAGCATTTT.